This T cell receptor beta chain was found in a study of blood T cell repertoires in COVID-19. Looking at the study overall: Specimens from acute and convalescent COVID-19 originated in the United States, Italy and Spain. PBMCs, B-cell-depleted T cells, or T cells provided the cDNA or gDNA that made up the material.

Per the authors' pipeline: Reference gene primer amplification gave nucleated cell count estimates. Assay used: immunoSEQ multiplex PCR; TCRdb lists only in-frame clones, some missing. The V and J calls and the clone size are those of that table, but D and trimming were determined from the DNA. This repertoire shows 150,000 to 200,000 clones, around 80% found once; its top ten account for around 20%. The CDR3 loop spans 14 amino acids. V gave up 3 bases and J gave up 5 bases; unmatched junction bases: 5. CDR1 and CDR2 from the germline V gene are SGHVS and FQNEAQ. Membership in each cohort depended on participant-reported clinical history.

This sequence was found in a woman in her sixties or seventies in a cohort exposed to, infected with or recovered from COVID-19 (not recorded which). Input material: PBMCs or T cells enriched from blood (not recorded which). V gene TRBV7-8 combines with J gene TRBJ1-1, with TRBD1 matching 8 bases. The CDR3 protein is CASSLTGVGTEAFF. In DNA, the CDR3 is TGTGCCAGCAGCTTGACAGGGGTCGGGACTGAAGCTTTCTTT.